Below, 29 T cell receptor beta chains from the same sample are listed, as sequenced in a study of naive and memory T cell subsets. An equimolar mix of two oligonucleotides served as the beta constant-region primer for TRBC1 and TRBC2. TCRdb reprocessed the UMI-ligation and nested PCR reads via MiXCR and lists one record per CDR3 protein. This table holds around 160,000 distinct CDR3 sequences, about 17% found once. The sequencing input was naive CD4+ T cells from blood. The receptor set was obtained from a human donor in good health.

This clonotype was recorded a few times. The chain recombines TRBV14 with TRBJ2-7; D unclear. The germline CDR1 and CDR2 sequences are SGHDN and FVKESK. Trimming removed 1 base at V and 9 bases at J, with 10 bases between. CDR3 length equals 12 residues. The CDR3 DNA sequence: TGTGCCAGCAGCCAAGGCCTTCGCGGGCAGTACTTC. Protein product: CASSQGLRGQYF. The variable domain in full, completed from reference TRBV14 and TRBJ2-7, reads EAGVTQFPSHSVIEKGQTVTLRCDPISGHDNLYWYRRVMGKEIKFLLHFVKESKQDESGMPNNRFLAERTGGTYSTLKVQPAELEDSGVYFCASSQGLRGQYFGPGTRLTVT.

The chain joins TRBV6-2 or TRBV6-3 to TRBJ2-7; D is possibly TRBD2 (6 bases). Germline V gives CDR1 MNHEY, CDR2 SVGEGT. V lost 8 bases and J lost 0, with 20 bases in between. This CDR3 is 16 amino acids long. CDR3 sequence reads: CASATLGRTFSYEQYF. For the CDR3, the DNA is TGTGCCAGCGCCACGCTAGGGAGGACGTTCTCCTACGAGCAGTACTTC.

Points on this clonotype: An end of the junction does not agree with germline; a read error may underlie this. The chain employs TRBV20-1 and TRBJ2-1; perhaps TRBD2 as D (6 bases). Germline V CDR1 and CDR2: DFQATT, SNEGSKA (reference sequence). The CDR3 runs to 17 residues. The CDR3 protein is CSASGAGPGRSYNERFF. The DNA of the CDR3 is TGCAGTGCTTCCGGGGCGGGGCCGGGGAGGTCCTACAATGAGCGGTTCTTC.

This clonotype was detected a few times. V and J are TRBV28 and TRBJ1-5; possible D gene TRBD1, 5 bases. The length of the CDR3 is 13 residues. The germline V gene encodes CDR1 MDHEN and CDR2 SYDVKM. V was shortened by 7 bases and J by 2 bases, with 9 bases between the two germline ends. The DNA of the CDR3 is TGTGCCAGCATGGGGGAAGGCAATCAGCCCCAGCATTTT. It codes for CASMGEGNQPQHF.

A few counts support this clonotype. The V call is TRBV28, the J call TRBJ1-1, with a weak D call TRBD1 (5 bases). The germline V and J ends were trimmed by 4 bases and 5 bases, with 11 bases remaining between them. The CDR3 extends over 13 amino acids. Germline V gene data show CDR1 as MDHEN and CDR2 as SYDVKM. CDR3 nucleotide sequence: TGTGCCAGCAGTTCCAGCTGGGGGACTGAAGCTTTCTTT. Its translation is CASSSSWGTEAFF.

This chain links TRBV15 with TRBJ1-4; the D is unclear. CDR1 and CDR2 (germline): LNHNV, YYDKDF (reference sequence). Trimming shortened V by 2 bases and J by 7 bases, and 5 bases separated the two germline ends. This CDR3 has 12 residues. The CDR3, as DNA: TGTGCCACCAGCAGACAGTTTGAAAAACTGTTTTTT. It is translated as CATSRQFEKLFF.

V and J are TRBV30 and TRBJ1-1; D unclear. Trimming removed 2 bases at V and 1 base at J, with 11 bases between. Looked up from germline, CDR1 is GTSNPN and CDR2 is SVGIG (reference sequence). The CDR3 totals 14 residues. CDR3 residues: CAWSYGERNTEAFF. The CDR3 nucleotides read TGTGCCTGGAGTTACGGGGAGCGGAACACTGAAGCTTTCTTT.

The V and J genes are TRBV2 and TRBJ2-7; D perhaps matches TRBD2 (5 bases). The CDR3 contains 12 residues. Germline CDR1 SNHLY, CDR2 FYNNEI. The V gene lost 3 bases and the J gene lost 6 bases, with 9 bases spanning the gap. CDR3 sequence (DNA): TGTGCCAGCAGTGATTTTCGGGGCGAGCAGTACTTC. Amino acid sequence: CASSDFRGEQYF.

CDR3 sequence (DNA): TGTGCCAGCAGCGTAGAACAGGGGGGCTCTGGGGCCAACGTCCTGACTTTC. Protein: CASSVEQGGSGANVLTF. The rearrangement links TRBV9 to TRBJ2-6; TRBD1 agrees at 8 bases. Germline V gives CDR1 SGDLS, CDR2 YYNGEE. The CDR3 is 17 residues long. With 0 bases clipped from V and 0 bases from J, the junction kept 2 bases outside the gene matches.

This clonotype was observed a few times. In DNA form, the CDR3 reads TGCGCCAGCAGTGAGCTTCGACTAGCGGTTGGGTACAATGAGCAGTTCTTC. It codes for CASSELRLAVGYNEQFF. V usage is TRBV10-1 and J usage is TRBJ2-1, with 9 bases that match TRBD2. The CDR3 totals 17 residues. The junction had 9 bases not matched to a gene; V was cut back by 2 bases and J by 4 bases. In germline, CDR1 is WNHNN, CDR2 SYGVQD (reference sequence).

This clonotype was seen only a few times. V is TRBV9 and J is TRBJ2-7; 7 bases agree with TRBD1. The germline V gene has CDR1 SGDLS and CDR2 YYNGEE. V lost 3 bases and J lost 3; bases outside the gene matches: 12. This CDR3 contains 16 residues. In nucleotides, the CDR3 is TGTGCCAGCAGCGGAATATCCGGGACAGCACTCTACGAGCAGTACTTC. Its translation: CASSGISGTALYEQYF.

The chain employs TRBV6-2 or TRBV6-3 and TRBJ1-1; possible D gene TRBD1, 5 bases. V shed 6 bases and J shed 9 bases, with 14 bases lying between them. This CDR3 contains 12 residues. Germline lookup yields CDR1 MNHEY and CDR2 SVGEGT. The CDR3 nucleotides read TGTGCCAGCAGCCGCCGGGACGTGAAAGCTTTCTTT. Its translation is CASSRRDVKAFF.

This clonotype was seen only a few times. The chain combines TRBV12-3 or TRBV12-4 with TRBJ1-3; no definite D call. This CDR3 is 14 amino acids long. V shed 1 base and J shed 0 bases, with 4 bases lying between them. CDR3 DNA: TGTGCCAGCAGTTTAGGGAACTCTGGAAACACCATATATTTT. Translated, it gives CASSLGNSGNTIYF.

This clonotype was picked up a small number of times. The chain combines TRBV29-1 with TRBJ1-2, with D uncertain. Trimming shortened V by 3 bases and J by 0 bases, and 11 bases separated the two germline ends. Germline lookup yields CDR1 SQVTM and CDR2 ANQGSEA. This CDR3 contains 14 residues. The CDR3 coding sequence is TGCAGCGTTGAGGAGAGGGCACCTAACTATGGCTACACCTTC. It codes for CSVEERAPNYGYTF.

The CDR3 sequence: CSVSSDSTDTQYF. The CDR3 nucleotides are TGCAGCGTCTCCTCGGACAGCACAGATACGCAGTATTTT. The chain uses TRBV29-1 and TRBJ2-3, with no clear D. The CDR3 covers 13 residues. V was pared by 6 bases and J by 0 bases, with 10 bases between. Germline CDR1 SQVTM, CDR2 ANQGSEA.

This clonotype has a handful of counts. Sequence at one end of the junction differs from germline and may be a read error. The chain has TRBV29-1 and TRBJ2-5, with unresolved D. CDR1 SQVTM and CDR2 ANQGSEA come from the germline V gene. The CDR3 totals 15 residues. CDR3 bases: TGCAGCGTAGAAGGTATCGGTAGGACCCAAGAGACCCAGTACTTC. Its protein is CSVEGIGRTQETQYF.

The rearrangement joins TRBV12-3 or TRBV12-4 to TRBJ1-2; D is ambiguous. Trimming pared 3 bases from V and 0 bases from J, leaving 11 bases between. This CDR3 comprises 15 residues. Here the CDR3 reads CASSFVAATNYGYTF. CDR3 in DNA: TGTGCCAGCAGTTTCGTGGCAGCAACTAACTATGGCTACACCTTC.

The genes are TRBV27 and TRBJ1-6, with TRBD1 matching 7 bases. J was trimmed by 6 bases and V by 11 bases; bases with no gene match: 7. This CDR3 is built from 13 residues. CDR1 is MNHEY and CDR2 is SMNVEV in the germline V gene (reference sequence). CDR3 loop: CASGQQLNSPLHF. The CDR3 DNA sequence: TGTGCCTCGGGACAGCAGCTTAATTCACCCCTCCACTTT.

This clonotype was observed a few times. The gene calls are TRBV4-1 and TRBJ1-5, with D possibly TRBD1 on 5 matching bases. This CDR3 contains 14 residues. Germline CDR1 reads MGHRA; CDR2 reads YSYEKL. Trimming shortened V by 3 bases and J by 4 bases, and 10 bases separated the two germline ends. CDR3 sequence (DNA): TGCGCCAGCAGCCACCTCCAGGGTAATCAGCCCCAGCATTTT. It is translated as CASSHLQGNQPQHF.

The chain recombines TRBV12-3 or TRBV12-4 with TRBJ2-2; TRBD1 matches at 11 bases. The CDR3 contains 15 residues. J lost 6 bases, V lost 6 bases, and 6 bases had no gene match. Written as DNA, the CDR3 is TGTGCCAGCAGGCTGGGACAGGGGGTAGCCGGGGAGCTGTTTTTT. Amino acids: CASRLGQGVAGELFF.

This clonotype was observed a handful of times. The rearrangement links TRBV30 to TRBJ1-1; D ambiguous. From germline, CDR1 is GTSNPN and CDR2 SVGIG (reference sequence). V lost 3 bases to trimming and J lost 1 base, with 15 bases between them. The CDR3 covers 15 residues. The CDR3 DNA follows: TGTGCCTGGAGAAGAGCGGGCCCTTCGAACACTGAAGCTTTCTTT. It specifies CAWRRAGPSNTEAFF.

This clonotype showed up just a few times. This chain connects TRBV4-1 to TRBJ2-5; no definite D call. With 0 bases removed from V and 5 bases from J, the gap between germline ends came to 7 bases. Per the germline V gene, CDR1 is MGHRA and CDR2 is YSYEKL. This CDR3 has 13 amino acids. CDR3 DNA: TGCGCCAGCAGCCAAGATACAGTTGAGACCCAGTACTTC. This sequence encodes CASSQDTVETQYF.

The table lists this clonotype with a few counts. The gene calls are TRBV6-2 or TRBV6-3 and TRBJ2-3; D ambiguous. This CDR3 spans 15 amino acids. Trimming removed 6 bases from V and 3 bases from J, with 16 bases in between. Germline V lookup: CDR1 MNHEY, CDR2 SVGEGT. This CDR3 is CASSTPLLLTDTQYF. DNA of the CDR3: TGTGCCAGCAGCACCCCCCTTCTTCTGACAGATACGCAGTATTTT.

The chain links TRBV27 to TRBJ2-5; D unclear. V gave up 0 bases and J gave up 1 base, with 12 bases separating them. The V gene's germline CDR1 is MNHEY and CDR2 SMNVEV (reference sequence). This CDR3 region has 16 residues. The CDR3: CASSLSTAVGQETQYF. In DNA, the CDR3 is TGTGCCAGCAGTTTATCGACCGCTGTAGGCCAAGAGACCCAGTACTTC.

This clonotype showed up just a few times. V gene TRBV30 combines with J gene TRBJ1-4; unclear D gene. Germline CDR1 GTSNPN, CDR2 SVGIG (reference sequence). The V end lost 0 bases, the J end lost 0 bases, and 8 bases lay between the germline ends. The CDR3 sequence is 15 residues long. CDR3 nucleotide sequence: TGTGCCTGGAGTGTGCAGGCATCAACTAATGAAAAACTGTTTTTT. Translated, it gives CAWSVQASTNEKLFF.

V is TRBV5-5 and J is TRBJ1-2; D call uncertain. This CDR3 region has 14 residues. Germline-derived CDR1 and CDR2 are SGHKS and YYEKEE (reference sequence). Trimming left V 0 bases short and J 4 bases short, with 10 bases between. CDR3 nucleotide sequence: TGTGCCAGCAGCTTGGAAGAGCTCATCTATGGCTACACCTTC. Its protein product is CASSLEELIYGYTF.

This clonotype was found a few times. The chain has TRBV6-2 or TRBV6-3 and TRBJ2-1; unclear D gene. Germline values: CDR1 MNHEY, CDR2 SVGEGT. V was pared by 10 bases and J by 4 bases, with 23 bases between. This CDR3 contains 16 residues. The chain's CDR3 is CATQRGLSDKYNEQFF. The CDR3 bases are TGTGCCACCCAACGAGGCCTCTCAGACAAGTACAATGAGCAGTTCTTC.

There are a few counts of this clonotype. The chain couples TRBV18 to TRBJ2-6, with D perhaps being TRBD1 or TRBD2 (6 bases each). Per the germline V gene, CDR1 is KGHSH and CDR2 is LQKENI. The CDR3 extends over 17 amino acids. The ends were cut back, 3 bases at V and 0 bases at J, with 12 bases in the middle. The CDR3 sequence is CASSPQGRSSGANVLTF. The CDR3 nucleotides are TGTGCCAGCTCACCCCAGGGGAGGAGCTCTGGGGCCAACGTCCTGACTTTC.

The V and J genes are TRBV12-3 or TRBV12-4 and TRBJ2-3; D ambiguous. V lost 5 bases to trimming and J lost 6 bases, with 9 bases between them. This CDR3 contains 12 residues. CDR3 DNA: TGTGCCAGCAGTCTTTCTTGGGATACGCAGTATTTT. Protein product: CASSLSWDTQYF.